The 30 T cell receptor beta chains below were found in one sample sequenced in a study of control samples from healthy donors and cancer patients. Here immunoSEQ multiplex PCR was the method, and the copy in TCRdb shows in-frame clones only, minus some. The table has 65,000 to 90,000 clones, roughly 93% seen once. The sequencing sample was made of blood. These receptors came from a woman in her twenties or thirties in good health.

As to this clone: The germline gene is not matched at one end of the junction; a read error may be the cause. The rearrangement joins TRBV7-8 to TRBJ1-5; 9 bases agree with TRBD1. Looked up from germline, CDR1 is SGHVS and CDR2 is FQNEAQ. The CDR3 has 18 residues. The CDR3 DNA follows: TGTGCCAGCAGCCTAGCTTTTGTTTCGACAGGGGGAATTCGCCCCCAGCATTTT. Translation: CASSLAFVSTGGIRPQHF.

This chain joins TRBV19 and TRBJ1-4; TRBD1 aligns across 11 bases. Unmatched junction bases numbered 7, after V lost 5 bases and J lost 8 bases. This CDR3 spans 15 amino acids. Germline CDR1 reads LNHDA; CDR2 reads SQIVND (reference sequence). The DNA of the CDR3 is TGTGCCAGTAGTCCGCCCGGGACAGGGGGAGAAAAACTGTTTTTT. Protein: CASSPPGTGGEKLFF.

This chain links TRBV14 with TRBJ1-2, with D perhaps matching TRBD1 (5 bases). The CDR3 is 13 residues long. Trimming took off 1 base at V and 6 bases at J, with 9 bases between the two ends. CDR1 and CDR2 from the germline V gene are SGHDN and FVKESK. In nucleotides, the CDR3 is TGTGCCAGCAGCCAAGTGGGGGGGGATGGCTACACCTTC. Translation gives CASSQVGGDGYTF.

The chain links TRBV7-2 to TRBJ1-3, with no clear D. The CDR3 extends over 13 amino acids. Germline-derived CDR1 and CDR2 are SGHTA and FQGNSA. V was trimmed by 1 base and J by 8 bases, leaving 9 bases between them. The CDR3 protein is CASSLDTPYTIYF. The CDR3 DNA reads TGTGCCAGCAGCTTAGATACCCCCTACACCATATATTTT.

The rearrangement links TRBV7-2 to TRBJ1-5; tentative D call: TRBD1 (5 bases). Deletions cut 4 bases from V and 5 bases from J, with 9 bases between. This CDR3 spans 13 amino acids. Germline CDR1 and CDR2: SGHTA and FQGNSA. The CDR3 region is CASSWGPDQPQHF. CDR3 nucleotide sequence: TGTGCCAGCAGCTGGGGCCCTGATCAGCCCCAGCATTTT.

The V gene is TRBV10-3, the J gene TRBJ1-1, with D unresolved. CDR3 length: 13 residues. The V end was cut by 9 bases, the J end by 0 bases, with 11 bases between. Germline V gene lookup returns CDR1 ENHRY and CDR2 SYGVKD. CDR3 nucleotide sequence: TGTGCCATTCAGAGGAACATGAACACTGAAGCTTTCTTT. Amino acid sequence: CAIQRNMNTEAFF.

Here the CDR3 reads CASRPGTSRYEQYV. CDR3 nucleotide sequence: TGTGCCAGCAGGCCCGGGACTTCCCGCTACGAGCAGTACGTC. The genes are TRBV6-5 and TRBJ2-7; D might be TRBD2 (6 bases). This CDR3 comprises 14 residues. The germline V gene encodes CDR1 MNHEY and CDR2 SVGAGI. Deletions cut 6 bases from V and 3 bases from J, with 15 bases between.

The gene calls are TRBV12-3 or TRBV12-4 and TRBJ2-1, with 7 nucleotides matching TRBD2. This CDR3 has 13 residues. With 7 bases clipped from V and 6 bases from J, the junction kept 6 bases outside the gene matches. CDR3 bases: TGTGCCAGCAAAATCTGGGGGGGCAATGAGCAGTTCTTC. The encoded protein is CASKIWGGNEQFF.

The V call is TRBV18, the J call TRBJ1-5, with 7 bases fitting TRBD1. The CDR3 runs 17 residues. After removal of 6 bases from V and 0 bases from J, the junction contained 11 bases not matched to a gene. Germline loops: CDR1 KGHSH, CDR2 LQKENI. This CDR3 reads CASSPDRADHSNQPQHF. DNA for the CDR3: TGTGCCAGCTCCCCAGACAGGGCGGACCATAGCAATCAGCCCCAGCATTTT.

The chain combines TRBV6-4 with TRBJ1-1; D not certain. This CDR3 region has 14 residues. In germline, CDR1 is MRHNA, CDR2 SNTAGT. Trimming cost V 0 bases and J 1 base, with 6 bases left between them. This chain's CDR3 is CASSDSRGNTEAFF. CDR3 nucleotide sequence: TGTGCCAGCAGTGACTCCCGGGGGAACACTGAAGCTTTCTTT.

The chain joins TRBV11-3 to TRBJ2-1, with 8 positions matching TRBD1. V was clipped by 4 bases and J by 4 bases; unmatched bases: 6. Germline V gene data show CDR1 as SGHNT and CDR2 as YENEEA. This CDR3 spans 15 amino acids. The CDR3 sequence: CASSSGQGSYNEQFF. The CDR3 bases are TGTGCCAGCAGCTCAGGACAGGGTTCATACAATGAGCAGTTCTTC. The full variable domain, completed using reference TRBV11-3 and TRBJ2-1, is EAGVVQSPRYKIIEKKQPVAFWCNPISGHNTLYWYLQNLGQGPELLIRYENEEAVDDSQLPKDRFSAERLKGVDSTLKIQPAELGDSAVYLCASSSGQGSYNEQFFGPGTRLTVL.

The rearrangement uses TRBV5-4 and TRBJ2-7; D remains unclear. The V end lost 7 bases, the J end lost 2 bases, and 10 bases lay between the germline ends. This CDR3 has 12 amino acids. CDR1 and CDR2 from the germline V gene are SGHNT and YYREEE (reference sequence). Written as DNA, the CDR3 is TGTGCCAGCGGCCAAGGGCCCTACGAGCAGTACTTC. It translates to CASGQGPYEQYF.

The V gene is TRBV9, the J gene TRBJ2-2, with D hard to call. Germline loops: CDR1 SGDLS, CDR2 YYNGEE. Trimming removed 3 bases at V and 4 bases at J, with 16 bases between. This CDR3 region has 16 residues. Here the CDR3 DNA reads TGTGCCAGCAGCGACCGGGCCTCCTTTGGCACCGGGGAGCTGTTTTTT. The encoded protein is CASSDRASFGTGELFF.

The chain combines TRBV2 with TRBJ1-1, with D perhaps TRBD1 (6 bases). This CDR3 region has 15 residues. CDR1 is SNHLY and CDR2 is FYNNEI in the germline V gene. The ends were cut back, 5 bases at V and 1 base at J, with 14 bases in the middle. The CDR3 nucleotides are TGTGCCAGCAGTTACCCACAGGGCACGAACACTGAAGCTTTCTTT. Amino acid sequence: CASSYPQGTNTEAFF.

This clone was seen a single time. The chain carries TRBV28 and TRBJ2-7; 8 positions agree with TRBD1. V lost 3 bases to trimming and J lost 3 bases; unmatched junction nucleotides: 7. Germline V gives CDR1 MDHEN, CDR2 SYDVKM. The CDR3 covers 15 residues. The CDR3 loop reads CASSFLTGDFYEQYF. The CDR3 bases are TGTGCCAGCAGTTTCCTGACAGGGGACTTCTACGAGCAGTACTTC.

The table lists this clone with a count of one. The genes are TRBV19 and TRBJ1-1, with D tentatively TRBD1 (5 bases). The germline V gene has CDR1 LNHDA and CDR2 SQIVND (reference sequence). The V and J ends lost 6 bases and 1 base respectively, with 9 bases between them. This CDR3 region has 13 residues. CDR3 sequence: CASSPTANTEAFF. The CDR3 DNA reads TGTGCCAGTAGCCCGACAGCGAACACTGAAGCTTTCTTT. Combining the CDR3 with reference TRBV19 and TRBJ1-1 gives the whole variable domain DGGITQSPKYLFRKEGQNVTLSCEQNLNHDAMYWYRQDPGQGLRLIYYSQIVNDFQKGDIAEGYSVSREKKESFPLTVTSAQKNPTAFYLCASSPTANTEAFFGQGTRLTVV.

The V and J genes are TRBV11-2 and TRBJ1-1; D not resolved. Germline CDR1 and CDR2: SGHAT and FQNNGV. Between the trimmed V and J ends, which lost 5 bases and 1 base, there was a span of 8 bases. The CDR3 contains 13 residues. The CDR3 DNA follows: TGTGCCAGCAGCATACGGGAGAACACTGAAGCTTTCTTT. Its translation: CASSIRENTEAFF.

The chain's CDR3 is CASSVGGQGKDTQYF. The CDR3 DNA reads TGTGCCAGCAGCGTAGGGGGACAGGGGAAAGATACGCAGTATTTT. The chain joins TRBV9 to TRBJ2-3; 10 positions match TRBD1. V lost 0 bases and J lost 5; bases outside the gene matches: 3. Germline CDR1 and CDR2: SGDLS and YYNGEE. The CDR3 is 15 residues long. Full variable domain (outside the CDR3, taken from reference TRBV9 and TRBJ2-3): DSGVTQTPKHLITATGQRVTLRCSPRSGDLSVYWYQQSLDQGLQFLIQYYNGEERAKGNILERFSAQQFPDLHSELNLSSLELGDSALYFCASSVGGQGKDTQYFGPGTRLTVL.

CDR3 nucleotide sequence: TGTGCCAGCAGTTTGACTAGCGGGGGGGCGATTCAGGCAGATACGCAGTATTTT. The encoded protein is CASSLTSGGAIQADTQYF. J is TRBJ2-3 and V is TRBV28; 14 bases line up with TRBD2. V was pared by 3 bases and J by 4 bases, with 9 bases of the junction left unmatched. The germline V gene encodes CDR1 MDHEN and CDR2 SYDVKM. The CDR3 runs to 18 residues.

The chain combines TRBV10-1 with TRBJ2-3, with D unresolved. Trimming pared 2 bases from V and 2 bases from J, leaving 2 bases between. Germline V gives CDR1 WNHNN, CDR2 SYGVQD (reference sequence). The CDR3 has 12 residues. CDR3: CASSEATDTQYF. In DNA, the CDR3 is TGCGCCAGCAGTGAGGCCACAGATACGCAGTATTTT.

This chain joins TRBV7-3 and TRBJ2-2; D may be TRBD2 (5 bases). Trimming pared 7 bases from V and 4 bases from J, leaving 19 bases between. Per germline, CDR1 SGHTA and CDR2 FQGTGA. The CDR3 loop spans 16 amino acids. CDR3 sequence reads: CASTPRSGVGTGELFF. In DNA, the CDR3 is TGTGCCAGCACCCCCCGTTCCGGGGTGGGCACCGGGGAGCTGTTTTTT.

This rearrangement joins TRBV12-3 or TRBV12-4 to TRBJ2-7; no clear D. The length of the CDR3 is 13 residues. V lost 5 bases and J 3 bases, leaving 11 bases between the germline ends. The CDR3 spells CASSLAQYYEQYF. CDR3 sequence (DNA): TGTGCCAGCAGTCTGGCCCAATACTACGAGCAGTACTTC.

J is TRBJ1-4 and V is TRBV7-9, with D possibly TRBD1 on 5 matching bases. This CDR3 is built from 16 residues. With 1 base removed from V and 4 bases from J, the gap between germline ends came to 13 bases. Per the germline V gene, CDR1 is SEHNR and CDR2 is FQNEAQ (reference sequence). The CDR3 nucleotides are TGTGCCAGCAGCTTAGGAGGGGCCACTTTTAATGAAAAACTGTTTTTT. This encodes CASSLGGATFNEKLFF.

V and J are TRBV6-1 and TRBJ2-7; a possible D gene is TRBD2 (5 bases). Germline V gives CDR1 MNHNS, CDR2 SASEGT. The CDR3 is 15 amino acids. V dropped 1 base and J dropped 5 bases, with 15 bases sitting between them. This CDR3 is CASSEDGRTRDEQYV. CDR3 bases: TGTGCCAGCAGTGAAGACGGTCGGACTCGGGACGAGCAGTACGTC.

V usage is TRBV5-1 and J usage is TRBJ2-3, with 7 bases identical to TRBD2. The CDR3 loop spans 17 amino acids. Germline V gene lookup returns CDR1 SGHRS and CDR2 YFSETQ. With 0 bases clipped from V and 2 bases from J, the junction kept 9 bases outside the gene matches. The CDR3 here is CASSLVTAGLNTDTQYF. The CDR3 nucleotides read TGCGCCAGCAGCTTGGTTACAGCGGGACTCAACACAGATACGCAGTATTTT.

The V call is TRBV6-1, the J call TRBJ1-2; maybe TRBD1 (6 bases). The CDR3 loop spans 15 amino acids. V was pared by 0 bases and J by 8 bases, with 16 bases between. Germline V gene sequence: CDR1 MNHNS, CDR2 SASEGT. CDR3 nucleotide sequence: TGTGCCAGCAGTGAAGCGCGGTTTGCAGGGGTCGGCTACACCTTC. Protein: CASSEARFAGVGYTF.

The V call is TRBV11-2, the J call TRBJ2-1, with D possibly being TRBD1 (6 bases). The germline gives CDR1 SGHAT, CDR2 FQNNGV. The CDR3 runs to 15 residues. The V end lost 5 bases, the J end lost 0 bases, and 11 bases lay between the germline ends. DNA for the CDR3: TGTGCCAGCAGCATTCAGGGGAACTCCTACAATGAGCAGTTCTTC. This sequence encodes CASSIQGNSYNEQFF.

The chain's CDR3 is CASRSGVYGYTF. The CDR3 DNA follows: TGTGCCAGCAGATCAGGGGTATATGGCTACACCTTC. The chain links TRBV28 to TRBJ1-2; D perhaps matches TRBD1 (6 bases). V lost 6 bases, J lost 5 bases, and 10 bases lay in between. The germline CDR1 and CDR2 sequences are MDHEN and SYDVKM. The CDR3 is 12 residues long.

The chain joins TRBV6-1 to TRBJ1-1, with a tentative D call TRBD1 (5 bases). The germline CDR1 and CDR2 sequences are MNHNS and SASEGT. The CDR3 is 13 residues long. V dropped 3 bases and J dropped 5 bases, with 10 bases sitting between them. Here the CDR3 reads CASSDRALTEAFF. The CDR3 DNA is TGTGCCAGCAGTGACAGGGCTCTTACTGAAGCTTTCTTT.

CDR3 nucleotide sequence: TGTGCCAGCAGTCCGGGGGACCACGAGCAGTACTTC. Its protein product is CASSPGDHEQYF. The chain is built from TRBV6-5 and TRBJ2-7; a weak D match, TRBD2 (6 bases). Germline assignment: CDR1 MNHEY and CDR2 SVGAGI. This CDR3 comprises 12 residues. Trimming pared 5 bases from V and 5 bases from J, leaving 10 bases between.